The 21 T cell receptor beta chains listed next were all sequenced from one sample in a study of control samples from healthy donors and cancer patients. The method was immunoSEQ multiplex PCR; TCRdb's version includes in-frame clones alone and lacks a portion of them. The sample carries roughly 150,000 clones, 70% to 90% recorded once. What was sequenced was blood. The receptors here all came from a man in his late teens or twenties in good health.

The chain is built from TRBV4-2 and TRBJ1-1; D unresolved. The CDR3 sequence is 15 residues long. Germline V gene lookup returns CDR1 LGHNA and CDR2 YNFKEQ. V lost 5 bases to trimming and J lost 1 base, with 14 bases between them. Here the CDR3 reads CASSTQKRWNTEAFF. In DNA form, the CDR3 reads TGTGCCAGCAGCACCCAGAAACGGTGGAACACTGAAGCTTTCTTT.

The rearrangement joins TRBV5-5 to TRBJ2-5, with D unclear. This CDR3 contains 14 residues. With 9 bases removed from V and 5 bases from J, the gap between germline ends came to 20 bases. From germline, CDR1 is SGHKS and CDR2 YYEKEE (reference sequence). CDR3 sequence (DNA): TGTGCCACAAGTCTAGGGCTAGTAGATGAGACCCAGTACTTC. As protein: CATSLGLVDETQYF.

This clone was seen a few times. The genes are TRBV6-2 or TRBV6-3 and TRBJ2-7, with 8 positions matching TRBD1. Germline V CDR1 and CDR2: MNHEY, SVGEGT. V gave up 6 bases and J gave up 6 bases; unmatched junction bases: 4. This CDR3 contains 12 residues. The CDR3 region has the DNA TGTGCCAGCAGCCGACAGGGGCGCGAGCAGTACTTC. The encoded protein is CASSRQGREQYF.

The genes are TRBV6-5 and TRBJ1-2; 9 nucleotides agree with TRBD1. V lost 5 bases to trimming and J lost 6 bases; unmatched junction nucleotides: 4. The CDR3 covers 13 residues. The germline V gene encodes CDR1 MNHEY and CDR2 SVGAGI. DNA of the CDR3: TGTGCCAGCAGTCTTACAGGGGGCGATGGCTACACCTTC. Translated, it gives CASSLTGGDGYTF.

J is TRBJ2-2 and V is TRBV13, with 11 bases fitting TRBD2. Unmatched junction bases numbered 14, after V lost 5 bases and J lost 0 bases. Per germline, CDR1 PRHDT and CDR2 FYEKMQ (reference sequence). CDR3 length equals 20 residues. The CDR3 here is CASSLGGLAGGESNTGELFF. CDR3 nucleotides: TGTGCCAGCAGCCTTGGGGGGCTAGCGGGGGGCGAGTCGAACACCGGGGAGCTGTTTTTT.

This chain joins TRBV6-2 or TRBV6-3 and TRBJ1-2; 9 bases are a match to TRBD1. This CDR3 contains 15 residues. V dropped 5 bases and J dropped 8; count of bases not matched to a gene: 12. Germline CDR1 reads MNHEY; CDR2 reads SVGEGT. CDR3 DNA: TGTGCCAGCAGTGATCCGGGACAGGGTGGAACGGGCTACACCTTC. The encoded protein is CASSDPGQGGTGYTF.

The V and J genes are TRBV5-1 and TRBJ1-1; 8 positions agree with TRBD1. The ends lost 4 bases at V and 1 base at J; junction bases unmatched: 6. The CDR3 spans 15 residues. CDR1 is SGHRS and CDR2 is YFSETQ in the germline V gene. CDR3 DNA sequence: TGCGCCAGCAGCCCGGACAGGGTAAGGAACACTGAAGCTTTCTTT. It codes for CASSPDRVRNTEAFF.

The CDR3 reads CASSSPWGPTSTDTQYF. The CDR3 coding sequence is TGTGCCAGCAGCTCGCCGTGGGGGCCAACTAGCACAGATACGCAGTATTTT. The rearrangement links TRBV11-2 to TRBJ2-3; TRBD1 is a possible D gene (6 bases). The CDR3 consists of 17 residues. Trimming left V 4 bases short and J 0 bases short, with 17 bases between. Germline CDR1 is SGHAT and CDR2 is FQNNGV.

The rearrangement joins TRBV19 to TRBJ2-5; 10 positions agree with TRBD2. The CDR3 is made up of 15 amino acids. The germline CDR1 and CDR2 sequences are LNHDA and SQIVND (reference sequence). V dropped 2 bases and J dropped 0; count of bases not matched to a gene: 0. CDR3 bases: TGTGCCAGTAGTATAAGCGGGGGGGACCAAGAGACCCAGTACTTC. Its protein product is CASSISGGDQETQYF.

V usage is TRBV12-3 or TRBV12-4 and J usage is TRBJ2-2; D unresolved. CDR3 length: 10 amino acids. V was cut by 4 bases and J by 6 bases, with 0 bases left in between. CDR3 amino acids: CASSSGELFF. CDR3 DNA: TGTGCCAGCAGTTCCGGGGAGCTGTTTTTT.

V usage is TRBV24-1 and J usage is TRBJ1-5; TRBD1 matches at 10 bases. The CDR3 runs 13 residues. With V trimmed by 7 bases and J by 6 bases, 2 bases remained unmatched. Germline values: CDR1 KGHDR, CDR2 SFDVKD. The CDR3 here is CATSRQGAQPQHF. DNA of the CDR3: TGTGCCACCAGCAGACAGGGGGCTCAGCCCCAGCATTTT.

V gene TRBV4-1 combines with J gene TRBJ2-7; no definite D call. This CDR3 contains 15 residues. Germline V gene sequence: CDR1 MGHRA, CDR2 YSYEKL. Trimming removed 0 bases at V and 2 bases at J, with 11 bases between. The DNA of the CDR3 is TGCGCCAGCAGCCAAGATTGGTACCGAGCCTACGAGCAGTACTTC. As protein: CASSQDWYRAYEQYF.

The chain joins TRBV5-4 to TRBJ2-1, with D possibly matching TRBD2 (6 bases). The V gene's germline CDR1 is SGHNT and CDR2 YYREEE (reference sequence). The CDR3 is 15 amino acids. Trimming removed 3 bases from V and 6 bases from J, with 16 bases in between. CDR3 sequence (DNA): TGTGCCAGCAGCTCTCCTTCCGGGACTCTCAATGAGCAGTTCTTC. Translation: CASSSPSGTLNEQFF.

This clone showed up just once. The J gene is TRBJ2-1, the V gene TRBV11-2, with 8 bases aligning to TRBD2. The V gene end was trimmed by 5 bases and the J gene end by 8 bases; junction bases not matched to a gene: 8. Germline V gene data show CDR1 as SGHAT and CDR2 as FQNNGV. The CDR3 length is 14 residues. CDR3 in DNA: TGTGCCAGCAGCCCCCGCGGGGGGATTGATGAGCAGTTCTTC. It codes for CASSPRGGIDEQFF. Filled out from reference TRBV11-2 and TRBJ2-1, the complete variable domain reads EAGVAQSPRYKIIEKRQSVAFWCNPISGHATLYWYQQILGQGPKLLIQFQNNGVVDDSQLPKDRFSAERLKGVDSTLKIQPAKLEDSAVYLCASSPRGGIDEQFFGPGTRLTVL.

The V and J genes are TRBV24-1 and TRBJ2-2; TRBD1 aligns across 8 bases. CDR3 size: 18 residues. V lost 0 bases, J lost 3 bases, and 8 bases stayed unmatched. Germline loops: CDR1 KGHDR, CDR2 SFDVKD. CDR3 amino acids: CATSDLGSGGADTGELFF. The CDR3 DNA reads TGTGCCACCAGTGATTTGGGGTCAGGGGGCGCGGACACCGGGGAGCTGTTTTTT.

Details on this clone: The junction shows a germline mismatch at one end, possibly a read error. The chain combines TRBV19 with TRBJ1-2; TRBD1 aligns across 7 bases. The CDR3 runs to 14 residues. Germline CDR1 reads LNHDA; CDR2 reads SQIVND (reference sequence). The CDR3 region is CASSIGGWVHGYTF. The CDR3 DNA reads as TGTGCCAGTAGCATAGGGGGCTGGGTCCACGGCTACACCTTC.

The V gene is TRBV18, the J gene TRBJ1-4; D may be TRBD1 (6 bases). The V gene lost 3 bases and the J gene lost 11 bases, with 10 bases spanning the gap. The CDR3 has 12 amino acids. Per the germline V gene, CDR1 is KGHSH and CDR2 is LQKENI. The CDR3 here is CASSPGGWKLFF. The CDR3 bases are TGTGCCAGCTCACCGGGGGGCTGGAAACTGTTTTTT.

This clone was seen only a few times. The DNA of the CDR3 is TGTGCCAGCAGTTACCAGGGGAATGGGAATGAAAAACTGTTTTTT. Protein: CASSYQGNGNEKLFF. The gene calls are TRBV6-5 and TRBJ1-4, with D tentatively TRBD1 (6 bases). This CDR3 region has 15 residues. The germline gives CDR1 MNHEY, CDR2 SVGAGI. Trimming cost V 2 bases and J 5 bases, with 12 bases left between them.

CDR3 DNA sequence: TGTGCCAGCAGCTTCCTCACCGGGGAGCTGTTTTTT. Its protein is CASSFLTGELFF. The J gene is TRBJ2-2, the V gene TRBV5-4; D is ambiguous. CDR1 SGHNT and CDR2 YYREEE come from the germline V gene (reference sequence). Trimming stripped 2 bases from V and 4 bases from J, with 3 bases between. CDR3 length: 12 amino acids.

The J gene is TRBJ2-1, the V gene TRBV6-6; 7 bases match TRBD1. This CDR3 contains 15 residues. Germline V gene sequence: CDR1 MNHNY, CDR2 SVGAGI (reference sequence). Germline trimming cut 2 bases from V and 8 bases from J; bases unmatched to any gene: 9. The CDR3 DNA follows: TGTGCCAGCAGTTACCGGACAGGTTATGGGGATGAGCAGTTCTTC. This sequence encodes CASSYRTGYGDEQFF.

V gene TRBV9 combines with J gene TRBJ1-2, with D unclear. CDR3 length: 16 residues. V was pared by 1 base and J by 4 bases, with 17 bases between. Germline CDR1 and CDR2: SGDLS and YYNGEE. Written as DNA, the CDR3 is TGTGCCAGCAGCGTATCTCAAGGGCTTGCTGGCTATGGCTACACCTTC. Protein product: CASSVSQGLAGYGYTF.